This T cell receptor (beta chain) was identified during a study of blood T cell repertoires in COVID-19. Study at large: Donors in the United States, Italy and Spain gave samples during acute or convalescent COVID-19.

Grouping used clinical history reported by participants in a survey and questionnaire. Two negative PCRs, clearance, or symptom resolution had been documented for recovered Cohort 3 donors. In the original workflow: Amplification of reference gene primers was used by the study to estimate nucleated cell counts. This table comes from immunoSEQ multiplex PCR, and its TCRdb copy is limited to in-frame clones, with some not included. Clonal size and the V and J genes are those of that table, whereas D and trimming came from the DNA. The data show some 290,000 clones, roughly nine tenths seen once. Germline values: CDR1 MDHEN, CDR2 SYDVKM. V lost 3 bases and J 7 bases, leaving 15 bases between the germline ends. This CDR3 region has 14 residues.

Sequencing was done on a sample of PBMCs or T cells enriched from blood (not recorded which). The chain combines TRBV28 with TRBJ2-5; D might be TRBD2 (5 bases). This TCR came from a woman younger than 45 who had recovered from COVID-19. The CDR3 protein is CASSFAGTEGTQYF. The CDR3 nucleotides read TGTGCCAGCAGTTTCGCAGGTACTGAGGGGACCCAGTACTTC.